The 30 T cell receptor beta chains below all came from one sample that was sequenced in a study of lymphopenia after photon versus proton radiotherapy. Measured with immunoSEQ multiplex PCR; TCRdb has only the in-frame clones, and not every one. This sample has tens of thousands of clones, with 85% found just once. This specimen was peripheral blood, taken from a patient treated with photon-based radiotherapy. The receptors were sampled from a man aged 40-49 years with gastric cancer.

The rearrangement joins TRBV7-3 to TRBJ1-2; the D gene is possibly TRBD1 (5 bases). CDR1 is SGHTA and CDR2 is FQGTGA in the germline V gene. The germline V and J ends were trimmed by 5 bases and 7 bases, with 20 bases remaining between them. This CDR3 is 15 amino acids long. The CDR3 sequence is CASSNGDSGVGGYTF. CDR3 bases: TGTGCCAGCAGCAACGGGGACTCGGGTGTCGGTGGCTACACCTTC. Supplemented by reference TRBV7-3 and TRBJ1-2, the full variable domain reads GAGVSQTPSNKVTEKGKYVELRCDPISGHTALYWYRQSLGQGPEFLIYFQGTGAADDSGLPNDRFFAVRPEGSVSTLKIQRTERGDSAVYLCASSNGDSGVGGYTFGSGTRLTVV.

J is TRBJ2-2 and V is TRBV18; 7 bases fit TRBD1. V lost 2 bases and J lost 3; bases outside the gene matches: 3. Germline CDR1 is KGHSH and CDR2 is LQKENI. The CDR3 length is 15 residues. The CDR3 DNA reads TGTGCCAGCTCACCAGCGACAGGGTACACCGGGGAGCTGTTTTTT. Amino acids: CASSPATGYTGELFF.

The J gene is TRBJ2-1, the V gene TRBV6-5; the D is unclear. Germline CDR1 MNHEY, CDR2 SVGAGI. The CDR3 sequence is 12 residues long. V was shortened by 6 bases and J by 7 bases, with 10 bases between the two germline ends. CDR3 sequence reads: CASSGTRNEQFF. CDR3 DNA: TGTGCCAGCAGCGGCACGCGAAATGAGCAGTTCTTC.

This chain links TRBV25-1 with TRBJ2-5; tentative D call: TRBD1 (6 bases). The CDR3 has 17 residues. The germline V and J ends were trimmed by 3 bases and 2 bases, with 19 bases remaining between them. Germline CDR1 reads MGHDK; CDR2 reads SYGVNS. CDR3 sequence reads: CASSDLDSGRGQETQYF. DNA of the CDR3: TGTGCCAGCAGTGACTTAGATTCGGGCAGGGGACAAGAGACCCAGTACTTC.

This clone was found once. The CDR3 protein is CASVTSGGNEQFF. The CDR3 bases are TGTGCCAGCGTGACTAGCGGGGGCAATGAGCAGTTCTTC. The rearrangement links TRBV28 to TRBJ2-1; 12 nucleotides match TRBD2. CDR3 length equals 13 residues. Germline assignment: CDR1 MDHEN and CDR2 SYDVKM. V shed 8 bases and J 6 bases; nucleotides not matched to a gene: 2.

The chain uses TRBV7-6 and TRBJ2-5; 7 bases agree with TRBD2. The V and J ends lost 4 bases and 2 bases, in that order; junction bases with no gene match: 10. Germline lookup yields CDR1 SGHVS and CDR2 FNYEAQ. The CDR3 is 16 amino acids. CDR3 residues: CASSSPFGGEQETQYF. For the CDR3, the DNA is TGTGCCAGCAGCTCCCCTTTTGGGGGGGAGCAAGAGACCCAGTACTTC.

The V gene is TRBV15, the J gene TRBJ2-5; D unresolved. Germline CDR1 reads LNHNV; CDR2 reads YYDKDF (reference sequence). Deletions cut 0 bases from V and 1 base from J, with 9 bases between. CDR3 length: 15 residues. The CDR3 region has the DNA TGTGCCACCAGCAGAGAGCGACTGCTCCAAGAGACCCAGTACTTC. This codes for CATSRERLLQETQYF.

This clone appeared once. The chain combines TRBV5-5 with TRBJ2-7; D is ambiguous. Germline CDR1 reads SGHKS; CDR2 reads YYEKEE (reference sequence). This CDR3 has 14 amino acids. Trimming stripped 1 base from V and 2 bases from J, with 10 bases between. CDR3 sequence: CASSLTRMAYEQYF. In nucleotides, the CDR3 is TGTGCCAGCAGCTTGACCAGGATGGCCTACGAGCAGTACTTC.

CDR3: CASSLERETDTQYF. The CDR3 DNA is TGCGCCAGCAGCTTGGAGAGGGAGACAGATACGCAGTATTTT. The rearrangement uses TRBV5-1 and TRBJ2-3, with a weak D call TRBD2 (5 bases). The V gene's germline CDR1 is SGHRS and CDR2 YFSETQ. Trimming pared 0 bases from V and 3 bases from J, leaving 8 bases between. The CDR3 length is 14 residues.

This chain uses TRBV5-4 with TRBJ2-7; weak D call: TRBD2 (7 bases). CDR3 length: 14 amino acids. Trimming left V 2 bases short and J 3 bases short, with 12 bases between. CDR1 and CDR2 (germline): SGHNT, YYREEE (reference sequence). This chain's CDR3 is CASSFGGLGYEQYF. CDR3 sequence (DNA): TGTGCCAGCAGCTTCGGGGGGCTTGGCTACGAGCAGTACTTC. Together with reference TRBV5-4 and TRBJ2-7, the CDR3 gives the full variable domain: ETGVTQSPTHLIKTRGQQVTLRCSSQSGHNTVSWYQQALGQGPQFIFQYYREEENGRGNFPPRFSGLQFPNYSSELNVNALELDDSALYLCASSFGGLGYEQYFGPGTRLTVT.

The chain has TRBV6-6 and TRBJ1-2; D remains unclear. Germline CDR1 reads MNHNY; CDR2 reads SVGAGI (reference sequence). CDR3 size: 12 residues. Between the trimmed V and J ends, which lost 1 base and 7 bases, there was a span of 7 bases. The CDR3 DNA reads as TGTGCCAGCAGTTACTGGAGGGTTGGCTACACCTTC. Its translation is CASSYWRVGYTF.

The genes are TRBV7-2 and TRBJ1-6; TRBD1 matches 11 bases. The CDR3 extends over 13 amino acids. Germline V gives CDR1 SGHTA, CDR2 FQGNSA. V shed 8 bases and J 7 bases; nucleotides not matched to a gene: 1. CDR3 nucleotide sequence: TGTGCCAGCGGACAGGGGGCAAATTCACCCCTCCACTTT. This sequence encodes CASGQGANSPLHF.

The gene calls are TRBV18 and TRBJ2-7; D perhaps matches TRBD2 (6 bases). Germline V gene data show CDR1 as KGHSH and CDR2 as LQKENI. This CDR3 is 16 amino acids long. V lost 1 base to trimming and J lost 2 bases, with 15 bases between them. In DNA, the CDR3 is TGTGCCAGCTCACCACGGGGGATGGGGGGTACCTACGAGCAGTACTTC. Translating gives CASSPRGMGGTYEQYF.

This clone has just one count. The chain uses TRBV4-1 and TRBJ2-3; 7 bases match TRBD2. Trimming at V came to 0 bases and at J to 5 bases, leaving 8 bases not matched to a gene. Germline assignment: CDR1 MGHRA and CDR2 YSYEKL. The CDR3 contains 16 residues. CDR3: CASSQDAGGGGDTQYF. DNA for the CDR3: TGCGCCAGCAGCCAAGATGCTGGGGGGGGAGGAGATACGCAGTATTTT.

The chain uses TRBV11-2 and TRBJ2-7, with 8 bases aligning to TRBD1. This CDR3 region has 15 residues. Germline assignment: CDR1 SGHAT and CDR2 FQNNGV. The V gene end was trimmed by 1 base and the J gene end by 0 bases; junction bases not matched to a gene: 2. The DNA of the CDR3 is TGTGCCAGCAGCTTAGCGACAGGGGACTCCTACGAGCAGTACTTC. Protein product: CASSLATGDSYEQYF.

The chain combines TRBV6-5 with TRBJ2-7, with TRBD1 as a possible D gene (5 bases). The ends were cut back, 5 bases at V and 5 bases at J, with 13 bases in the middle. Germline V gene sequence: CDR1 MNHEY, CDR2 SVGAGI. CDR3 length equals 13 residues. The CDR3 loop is CASSRGSMNEQYF. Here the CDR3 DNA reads TGTGCCAGCAGTAGGGGCAGCATGAACGAGCAGTACTTC.

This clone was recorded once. The CDR3 sequence is CASSLRGGGGYGYTF. CDR3 DNA: TGTGCCAGCAGCTTAAGGGGGGGCGGAGGCTATGGCTACACCTTC. The gene calls are TRBV11-2 and TRBJ1-2; possible D gene TRBD1, 6 bases. Germline CDR1 reads SGHAT; CDR2 reads FQNNGV. The CDR3 covers 15 residues. V dropped 2 bases and J dropped 4 bases, with 14 bases sitting between them.

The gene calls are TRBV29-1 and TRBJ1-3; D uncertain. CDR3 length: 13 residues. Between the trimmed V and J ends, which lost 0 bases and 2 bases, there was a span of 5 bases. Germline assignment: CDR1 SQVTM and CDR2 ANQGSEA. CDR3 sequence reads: CSVEDWAGNTIYF. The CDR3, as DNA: TGCAGCGTTGAAGATTGGGCTGGAAACACCATATATTTT.

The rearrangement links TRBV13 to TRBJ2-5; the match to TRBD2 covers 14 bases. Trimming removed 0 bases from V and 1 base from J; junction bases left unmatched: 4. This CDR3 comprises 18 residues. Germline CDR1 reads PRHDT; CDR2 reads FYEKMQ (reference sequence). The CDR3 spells CASSLGPGTSGGQETQYF. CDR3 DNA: TGTGCCAGCAGCTTAGGCCCCGGGACTAGCGGGGGCCAAGAGACCCAGTACTTC.

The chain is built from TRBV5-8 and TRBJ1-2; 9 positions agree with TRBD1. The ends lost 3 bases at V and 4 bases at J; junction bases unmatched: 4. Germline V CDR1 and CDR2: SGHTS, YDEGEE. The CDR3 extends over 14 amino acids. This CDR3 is CASSSGTGTYGYTF. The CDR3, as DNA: TGTGCCAGCAGCTCCGGGACAGGGACCTATGGCTACACCTTC.

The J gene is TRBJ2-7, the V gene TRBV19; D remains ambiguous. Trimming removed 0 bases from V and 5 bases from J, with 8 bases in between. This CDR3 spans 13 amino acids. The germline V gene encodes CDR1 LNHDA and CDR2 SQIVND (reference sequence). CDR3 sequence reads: CASSIDSANEQYF. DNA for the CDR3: TGTGCCAGTAGTATAGACTCGGCGAACGAGCAGTACTTC. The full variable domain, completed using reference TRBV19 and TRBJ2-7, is DGGITQSPKYLFRKEGQNVTLSCEQNLNHDAMYWYRQDPGQGLRLIYYSQIVNDFQKGDIAEGYSVSREKKESFPLTVTSAQKNPTAFYLCASSIDSANEQYFGPGTRLTVT.

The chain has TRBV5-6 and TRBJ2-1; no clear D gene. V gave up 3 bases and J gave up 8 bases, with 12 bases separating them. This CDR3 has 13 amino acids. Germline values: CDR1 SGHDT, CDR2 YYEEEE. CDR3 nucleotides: TGTGCCAGCAGCTCCTGGGTTCGATATGAGCAGTTCTTC. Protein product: CASSSWVRYEQFF.

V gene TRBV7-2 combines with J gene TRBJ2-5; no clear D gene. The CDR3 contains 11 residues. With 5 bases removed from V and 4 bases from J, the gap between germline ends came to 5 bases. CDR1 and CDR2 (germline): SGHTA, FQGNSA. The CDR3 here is CASSARETQYF. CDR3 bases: TGTGCCAGCAGCGCCCGAGAGACCCAGTACTTC.

The CDR3 DNA is TGTGCCAGCAGTTACTCGAGGGCGGACCCCTACGAGCAGTACTTC. Residues: CASSYSRADPYEQYF. The chain joins TRBV6-5 to TRBJ2-5; possibly TRBD2 for D (5 bases). The J call may be faulty, since TRBJ2-7 better matches the DNA end. The CDR3 length is 15 residues. From germline, CDR1 is MNHEY and CDR2 SVGAGI.

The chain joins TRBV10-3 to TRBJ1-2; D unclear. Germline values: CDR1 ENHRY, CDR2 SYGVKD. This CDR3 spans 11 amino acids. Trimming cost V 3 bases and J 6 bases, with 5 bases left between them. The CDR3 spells CAISEVDGYTF. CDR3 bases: TGTGCCATCAGTGAAGTGGATGGCTACACCTTC.

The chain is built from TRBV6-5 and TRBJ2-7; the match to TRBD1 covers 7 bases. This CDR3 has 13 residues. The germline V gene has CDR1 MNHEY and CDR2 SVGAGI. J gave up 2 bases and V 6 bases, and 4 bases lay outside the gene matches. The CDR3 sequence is CASSPGTAYEQYF. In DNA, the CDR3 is TGTGCCAGCAGCCCCGGGACAGCCTACGAGCAGTACTTC.

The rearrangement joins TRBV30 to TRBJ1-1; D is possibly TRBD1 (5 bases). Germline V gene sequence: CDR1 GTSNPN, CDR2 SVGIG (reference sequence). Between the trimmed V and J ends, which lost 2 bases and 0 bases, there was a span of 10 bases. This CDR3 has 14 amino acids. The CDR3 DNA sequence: TGTGCCTGGAGTTGGGGACGGATGAACACTGAAGCTTTCTTT. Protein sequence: CAWSWGRMNTEAFF.

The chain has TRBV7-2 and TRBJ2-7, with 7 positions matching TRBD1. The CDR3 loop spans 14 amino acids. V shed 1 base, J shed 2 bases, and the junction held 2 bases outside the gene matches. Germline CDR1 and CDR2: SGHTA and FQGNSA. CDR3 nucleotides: TGTGCCAGCAGCTTAGGAGGGACAGCCTACGAGCAGTACTTC. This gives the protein CASSLGGTAYEQYF.

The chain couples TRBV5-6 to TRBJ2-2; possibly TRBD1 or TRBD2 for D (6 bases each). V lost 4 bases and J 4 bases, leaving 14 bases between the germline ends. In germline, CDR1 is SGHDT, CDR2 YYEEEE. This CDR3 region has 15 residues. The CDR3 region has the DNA TGTGCCAGCAGCCGCGGGACAACCAGCACCGGGGAGCTGTTTTTT. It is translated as CASSRGTTSTGELFF.

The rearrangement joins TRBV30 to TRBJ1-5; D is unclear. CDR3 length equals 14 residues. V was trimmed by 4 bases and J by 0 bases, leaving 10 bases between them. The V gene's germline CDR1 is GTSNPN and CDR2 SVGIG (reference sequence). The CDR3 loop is CAWKGQISNQPQHF. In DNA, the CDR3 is TGTGCCTGGAAAGGGCAGATTAGCAATCAGCCCCAGCATTTT.